In its sample, the clone carrying this TCR beta chain was seen a few times. Its antigen is still unknown. This specimen comes from a study of vaccination and CD4 T cells after COVID-19. Study context: Overlapping spike pools from SARS-CoV-2 and HCoV-NL63, HCoV-OC43 and HCoV-229E served as culture stimuli.

Treatment in this sample: approximately 9-day PBMC culture with coronavirus spike peptide pools or control peptides (ViraFEST assay). From the unexposed donor, CD4+ T cells were collected ahead of the COVID-19 pandemic (2011-2018). ViraFEST used peptide pools to expand antigen-specific T cells and subsequently sequenced their TCRs. Negative selection isolated the CD4+ T cells once the cells had been cultured for over 9 days. CDR1 is LNHNV and CDR2 is YYDKDF in the germline V gene (reference sequence). This CDR3 has 17 amino acids. Trimming took off 2 bases at V and 1 base at J, with 17 bases between the two ends. The assay that was used to sequence DNA from cultured CD4+ T cells was the Oncomine TCR Beta short-read assay. After culture, CD4+ T cells served as the source for genomic DNA extraction. From the PCR reads, TCRdb called clonotypes with MiXCR, one entry per CDR3 protein. Here the sample spans about 6,100 distinct CDR3 sequences, around 50% being singletons.

The sequence was collected from a human donor in good health. The J gene is TRBJ2-5, the V gene TRBV15; no reliable D call. The sample was CD4+ T cells from blood, cultured in vitro. CDR3 DNA sequence: TGTGCCACCAGCAGACATCCTTCGGTTGGTTCCCAAGAGACCCAGTACTTC. It codes for CATSRHPSVGSQETQYF.